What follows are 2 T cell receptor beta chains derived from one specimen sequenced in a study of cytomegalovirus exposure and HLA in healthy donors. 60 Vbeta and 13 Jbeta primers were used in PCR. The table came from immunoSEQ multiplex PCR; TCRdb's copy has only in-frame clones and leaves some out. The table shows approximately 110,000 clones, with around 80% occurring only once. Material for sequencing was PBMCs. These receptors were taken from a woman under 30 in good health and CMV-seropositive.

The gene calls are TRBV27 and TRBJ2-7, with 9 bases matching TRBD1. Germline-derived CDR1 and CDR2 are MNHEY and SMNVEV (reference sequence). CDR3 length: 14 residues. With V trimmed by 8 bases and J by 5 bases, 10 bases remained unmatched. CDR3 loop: CASGFRDRENEQYF. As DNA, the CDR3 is TGTGCCAGCGGGTTCCGGGACAGGGAAAACGAGCAGTACTTC.

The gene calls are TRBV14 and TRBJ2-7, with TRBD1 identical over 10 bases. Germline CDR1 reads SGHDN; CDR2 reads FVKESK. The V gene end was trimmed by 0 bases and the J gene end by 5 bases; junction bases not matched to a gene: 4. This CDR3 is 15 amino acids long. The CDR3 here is CASSQEGQGFNEQYF. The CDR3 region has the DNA TGTGCCAGCAGCCAAGAGGGACAGGGGTTCAACGAGCAGTACTTC.